A single sample gave rise to the 27 T cell receptor beta chains below, sequenced in a study of blood T cell repertoires in COVID-19. Clones were sequenced by immunoSEQ multiplex PCR, and TCRdb holds only the in-frame ones, with some missing. This sample yields under 45,000 clones, of which 65% to 80% are seen a single time; just under 2% belongs to the top ten. Specimen: peripheral blood. These receptors all stem from a man between 60 and 70 years old with active COVID-19.

The chain recombines TRBV2 with TRBJ2-1; 9 nucleotides line up with TRBD2. The CDR3 spans 17 residues. The J segment lost 4 bases and the V segment lost 5 bases, leaving 12 bases of the junction unmatched. The germline CDR1 and CDR2 sequences are SNHLY and FYNNEI. In DNA, the CDR3 is TGTGCCAGCAGTCTTTTATTCGCGGGAGGGCCATACAATGAGCAGTTCTTC. Its protein is CASSLLFAGGPYNEQFF.

The chain links TRBV5-4 to TRBJ2-1; 9 bases line up with TRBD1. V dropped 0 bases and J dropped 13; count of bases not matched to a gene: 14. The germline V gene has CDR1 SGHNT and CDR2 YYREEE (reference sequence). CDR3 length: 16 amino acids. The CDR3 is CASSLDGGTGPLRQFF. The DNA of the CDR3 is TGTGCCAGCAGCTTGGACGGGGGGACAGGGCCGCTACGCCAGTTCTTC.

The rearrangement uses TRBV20-1 and TRBJ1-4; possibly TRBD1 for D (5 bases). The V end was cut by 4 bases, the J end by 13 bases, with 10 bases between. In germline, CDR1 is DFQATT, CDR2 SNEGSKA (reference sequence). CDR3 size: 10 residues. CDR3 amino acids: CSAKDKRLFF. CDR3 bases: TGCAGTGCTAAGGACAAGAGACTGTTTTTT.

This clone has only a few counts. CDR3 in DNA: TGTGCGGGCCCCGACGAGCAGTACTTC. Its translation is CAGPDEQYF. V gene TRBV28 combines with J gene TRBJ2-7; the D is unclear. In germline, CDR1 is MDHEN, CDR2 SYDVKM. The CDR3 extends over 9 amino acids.

The V call is TRBV11-2, the J call TRBJ1-1, with a possible D match to TRBD1 (5 bases). Trimming removed 3 bases from V and 5 bases from J, with 10 bases in between. CDR3 length: 13 amino acids. Per germline, CDR1 SGHAT and CDR2 FQNNGV. The CDR3 DNA sequence: TGTGCCAGCAGCTTCGAACGACAGACTGAAGCTTTCTTT. It specifies CASSFERQTEAFF.

The chain uses TRBV10-3 and TRBJ1-6, with 8 bases identical to TRBD1. After removal of 6 bases from V and 1 base from J, the junction contained 2 bases not matched to a gene. This CDR3 has 15 residues. Germline V CDR1 and CDR2: ENHRY, SYGVKD. CDR3 DNA sequence: TGTGCCATCAGCAGACAGGGGTCCTATAATTCACCCCTCCACTTT. Its protein is CAISRQGSYNSPLHF.

This chain links TRBV30 with TRBJ1-5; 7 nucleotides line up with TRBD1. The trim removed 3 bases at V and 7 bases at J, leaving 9 bases unmatched. CDR1 is GTSNPN, CDR2 SVGIG, per germline (reference sequence). CDR3 size: 14 residues. This CDR3 reads CAWSQTQGRQPQHF. In nucleotides, the CDR3 is TGTGCCTGGAGCCAAACACAGGGGCGGCAGCCCCAGCATTTT.

A few counts support this clone. V is TRBV7-9 and J is TRBJ1-2; D may be TRBD1 (6 bases). V lost 5 bases to trimming and J lost 6 bases, with 19 bases between them. Germline-derived CDR1 and CDR2 are SEHNR and FQNEAQ (reference sequence). The CDR3 covers 15 residues. DNA for the CDR3: TGTGCCAGCAGCCCCAGCTGGGACAATACAGATGGCTACACCTTC. Amino acids: CASSPSWDNTDGYTF.

The genes are TRBV2 and TRBJ1-2; D is uncertain. Germline values: CDR1 SNHLY, CDR2 FYNNEI. CDR3 size: 13 residues. V lost 2 bases and J lost 9, with 13 bases in between. This CDR3 reads CASSEKRTISYTF. Written as DNA, the CDR3 is TGTGCCAGCAGTGAAAAGCGGACTATTAGCTACACCTTC.

The chain recombines TRBV5-1 with TRBJ2-3; 7 positions agree with TRBD2. Germline V gene data show CDR1 as SGHRS and CDR2 as YFSETQ. There are 16 residues in the CDR3. Losses at the gene ends were 4 bases for V and 0 bases for J; bases not matched to a gene: 8. CDR3 in DNA: TGCGCCAGCAGCCGGGAAAGCGGGATAAGCACAGATACGCAGTATTTT. This encodes CASSRESGISTDTQYF.

The V gene is TRBV20-1, the J gene TRBJ2-1, with D maybe TRBD1 (6 bases). Germline V gene data show CDR1 as DFQATT and CDR2 as SNEGSKA (reference sequence). CDR3 length equals 13 residues. The V end lost 3 bases, the J end lost 4 bases, and 10 bases lay between the germline ends. The DNA of the CDR3 is TGCAGTGCTAGTAAAGGGGGATACAATGAGCAGTTCTTC. Residues: CSASKGGYNEQFF.

The chain has TRBV11-2 and TRBJ1-1; D ambiguous. The CDR3 sequence is 17 residues long. Germline loops: CDR1 SGHAT, CDR2 FQNNGV. The V end lost 6 bases, the J end lost 0 bases, and 20 bases lay between the germline ends. Written as DNA, the CDR3 is TGTGCCAGCAGACGTTCCTTTGCAGGCATCATGAACACTGAAGCTTTCTTT. Translating gives CASRRSFAGIMNTEAFF.

This chain connects TRBV6-2 or TRBV6-3 to TRBJ1-1, with 8 bases fitting TRBD1. The trim removed 5 bases at V and 7 bases at J, leaving 9 bases unmatched. The CDR3 contains 14 residues. From germline, CDR1 is MNHEY and CDR2 SVGEGT. CDR3: CASSPHGQGNEAFF. The CDR3 coding sequence is TGTGCCAGCAGTCCCCACGGACAGGGTAATGAAGCTTTCTTT.

The chain links TRBV5-1 to TRBJ1-4, with D perhaps matching TRBD1 (6 bases). This CDR3 spans 14 amino acids. From germline, CDR1 is SGHRS and CDR2 YFSETQ. V shed 0 bases and J shed 6 bases, with 9 bases lying between them. The CDR3 is CASSLGRGDEKLFF. The CDR3 DNA reads as TGCGCCAGCAGCTTGGGCAGGGGAGATGAAAAACTGTTTTTT.

As DNA, the CDR3 is TGTGCCAGCAGCTTAGTTAGGACTAGCGAGACTCAGTTCTTC. This gives the protein CASSLVRTSETQFF. The V call is TRBV11-3, the J call TRBJ2-1; TRBD2 aligns across 9 bases. The V and J ends lost 1 base and 13 bases, in that order; junction bases with no gene match: 8. The CDR3 spans 14 residues. Looked up from germline, CDR1 is SGHNT and CDR2 is YENEEA.

CDR3 amino acids: CAWSSPHRGGNYGYTF. As DNA, the CDR3 is TGTGCCTGGAGCAGCCCCCACAGGGGGGGAAACTATGGCTACACCTTC. V is TRBV30 and J is TRBJ1-2, with 8 bases identical to TRBD1. Germline CDR1 is GTSNPN and CDR2 is SVGIG (reference sequence). CDR3 length: 16 residues. With 3 bases clipped from V and 2 bases from J, the junction kept 11 bases outside the gene matches. The variable domain in full, with the rest retrieved from reference TRBV30 and TRBJ1-2, is SQTIHQWPATLVQPVGSPLSLECTVEGTSNPNLYWYRQAAGRGLQLLFYSVGIGQISSEVPQNLSASRPQDRQFILSSKKLLLSDSGFYLCAWSSPHRGGNYGYTFGSGTRLTVV.

The chain links TRBV7-2 to TRBJ1-2, with D perhaps TRBD1 (5 bases). V was cut by 3 bases and J by 2 bases, with 13 bases left in between. Germline V gives CDR1 SGHTA, CDR2 FQGNSA. This CDR3 contains 15 residues. The CDR3 DNA reads as TGTGCCAGCAGCTTGGGCGGGGCCGACAACTATGGCTACACCTTC. Residues: CASSLGGADNYGYTF.

This chain connects TRBV28 to TRBJ2-7, with 8 bases identical to TRBD2. Looked up from germline, CDR1 is MDHEN and CDR2 is SYDVKM. There are 15 residues in the CDR3. Losses at the gene ends were 2 bases for V and 6 bases for J; bases not matched to a gene: 9. The CDR3 region has the DNA TGTGCCAGCAGTTTACCCCCAGGACTAGCCAGCGAGCAGTACTTC. Amino acid sequence: CASSLPPGLASEQYF.

V gene TRBV3-1 (or the pseudogene TRBV3-2) combines with J gene TRBJ2-7; maybe TRBD2 (5 bases). CDR3 size: 12 residues. The germline gives CDR1 LGHDT, CDR2 YNNKEL (reference sequence). Trimming took 2 bases from V and 7 from J, leaving 9 bases between them. The DNA for the CDR3 is TGTGCCAGCAGCCAACTCCCGGGAGAGCAGTACTTC. Encoded protein: CASSQLPGEQYF.

The chain is built from TRBV15 and TRBJ2-1; a weak D match, TRBD1 (5 bases). Germline assignment: CDR1 LNHNV and CDR2 YYDKDF (reference sequence). Trimming stripped 2 bases from V and 6 bases from J, with 8 bases between. There are 13 residues in the CDR3. The CDR3 here is CATSRRQRNEQFF. Here the CDR3 DNA reads TGTGCCACCAGCAGAAGACAGCGCAATGAGCAGTTCTTC.

Here the CDR3 DNA reads TGTGCCAGCAGTTTCAGGGTCTATGGCTACACCTTC. Translation: CASSFRVYGYTF. The chain links TRBV28 to TRBJ1-2, with D perhaps TRBD1 (5 bases). V gave up 3 bases and J gave up 4 bases, with 6 bases separating them. CDR3 length: 12 residues. From germline, CDR1 is MDHEN and CDR2 SYDVKM.

The genes are TRBV5-1 and TRBJ2-7, with 7 bases fitting TRBD1. Per the germline V gene, CDR1 is SGHRS and CDR2 is YFSETQ. The CDR3 loop spans 13 amino acids. J gave up 9 bases and V 4 bases, and 10 bases lay outside the gene matches. CDR3 protein: CASSAEEGAGQYF. The CDR3 coding sequence is TGCGCCAGCAGCGCCGAAGAGGGGGCAGGGCAGTACTTC.

The chain uses TRBV7-2 and TRBJ2-2, with D perhaps TRBD1 (6 bases). The germline gives CDR1 SGHTA, CDR2 FQGNSA. V gave up 11 bases and J gave up 2 bases, with 18 bases separating them. The CDR3 covers 15 residues. The CDR3 nucleotides are TGTGCCCGTGGCGATAGGACAGATAACACCGGGGAGCTGTTTTTT. Protein sequence: CARGDRTDNTGELFF.

J is TRBJ2-7 and V is TRBV3-1 (or the pseudogene TRBV3-2), with 9 bases fitting TRBD2. Germline CDR1 LGHDT, CDR2 YNNKEL (reference sequence). This CDR3 contains 16 residues. V lost 0 bases, J lost 7 bases, and 10 bases stayed unmatched. CDR3 bases: TGTGCCAGCAGCCAAGATAACGAGCGGGGGGCGTGGGAGCAGTACTTC. This codes for CASSQDNERGAWEQYF.

This chain uses TRBV7-3 with TRBJ2-3, with unresolved D. Germline CDR1 is SGHTA and CDR2 is FQGTGA. This CDR3 is 12 amino acids long. Trimming cost V 5 bases and J 6 bases, with 9 bases left between them. The CDR3 protein is CASSLTHDTQYF. CDR3 coding DNA: TGTGCCAGCAGCCTGACACACGATACGCAGTATTTT.

This chain links TRBV7-3 with TRBJ2-2; no definite D call. The CDR3 is made up of 14 amino acids. Trimming removed 5 bases at V and 6 bases at J, with 13 bases between. Per the germline V gene, CDR1 is SGHTA and CDR2 is FQGTGA. The CDR3 loop reads CASSPTYSSGELFF. The CDR3 DNA reads TGTGCCAGCAGCCCAACTTATTCGTCCGGGGAGCTGTTTTTT.

The V call is TRBV6-1, the J call TRBJ1-1; tentative D call: TRBD1 (5 bases). CDR3 size: 16 residues. The germline CDR1 and CDR2 sequences are MNHNS and SASEGT. The ends were cut back, 1 base at V and 2 bases at J, with 14 bases in the middle. The chain's CDR3 is CASSEGHRLINTEAFF. The CDR3 nucleotides are TGTGCCAGCAGTGAAGGCCACAGGCTTATCAACACTGAAGCTTTCTTT.